This T cell receptor (beta chain) was documented in a study of beta chain features in type 1 diabetes. Turning to this clone: The sample holds other DNA sequences that translate to the same CDR3.

All of the isolated RNA was reverse transcribed, so expressed TCRB transcripts were sequenced. Profiled with immunoSEQ multiplex PCR; TCRdb holds only in-frame clones, not every one. The data show about 350,000 clones, around 19% seen once. The V gene's germline CDR1 is SGHAT and CDR2 FQNNGV. V dropped 6 bases and J dropped 1 base, with 9 bases sitting between them. The CDR3 consists of 13 residues. It was via CD45RO/CCR7/CD25/CD127/CD95/CD27 that CD4+ naive, central memory, regulatory and stem cell-like memory cells were sorted. The TCR originated in a young woman in good health. The V and J genes are TRBV11-2 and TRBJ1-1, with D possibly matching TRBD1 (6 bases). Sequences were obtained from naive CD4+ T cells from blood. In nucleotides, the CDR3 is TGTGCCAGCAGTGGACAGCCGAACACTGAAGCTTTCTTT. It yields the protein CASSGQPNTEAFF.